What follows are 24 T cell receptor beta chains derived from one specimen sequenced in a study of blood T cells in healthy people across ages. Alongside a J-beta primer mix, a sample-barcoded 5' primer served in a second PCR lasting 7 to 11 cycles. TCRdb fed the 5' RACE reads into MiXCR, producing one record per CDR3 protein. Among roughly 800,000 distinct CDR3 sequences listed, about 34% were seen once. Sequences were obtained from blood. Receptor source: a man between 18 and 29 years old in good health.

CDR3 sequence (DNA): TGTGCCAGCAGTCGACAGGGTCTTCCCTACAATGAGCAGTTCTTC. Translation gives CASSRQGLPYNEQFF. This rearrangement joins TRBV6-5 to TRBJ2-1, with 7 bases matching TRBD1. Germline assignment: CDR1 MNHEY and CDR2 SVGAGI. With V trimmed by 5 bases and J by 2 bases, 6 bases remained unmatched. The CDR3 totals 15 residues.

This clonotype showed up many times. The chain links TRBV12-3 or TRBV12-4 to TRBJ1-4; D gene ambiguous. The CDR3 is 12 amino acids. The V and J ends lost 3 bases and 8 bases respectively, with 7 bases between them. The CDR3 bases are TGTGCCAGCAGTTTGAACGGAGAAAAACTGTTTTTT. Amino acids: CASSLNGEKLFF.

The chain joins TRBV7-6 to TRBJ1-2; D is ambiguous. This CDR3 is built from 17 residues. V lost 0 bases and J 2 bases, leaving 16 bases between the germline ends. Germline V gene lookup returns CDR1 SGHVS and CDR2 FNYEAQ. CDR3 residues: CASSLAPPGSENYGYTF. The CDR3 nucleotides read TGTGCCAGCAGCTTAGCGCCCCCGGGGTCGGAAAACTATGGCTACACCTTC.

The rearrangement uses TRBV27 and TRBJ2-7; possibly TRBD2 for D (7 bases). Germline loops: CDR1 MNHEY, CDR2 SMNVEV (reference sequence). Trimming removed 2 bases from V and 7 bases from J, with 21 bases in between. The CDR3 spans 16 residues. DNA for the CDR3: TGTGCCAGCAGTTTAGATCGGCGGGGGCTGGGGAATGAGCAGTACTTC. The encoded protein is CASSLDRRGLGNEQYF.

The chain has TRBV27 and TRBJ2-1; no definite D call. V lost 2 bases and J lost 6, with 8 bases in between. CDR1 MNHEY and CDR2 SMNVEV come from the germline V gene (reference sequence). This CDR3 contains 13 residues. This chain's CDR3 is CASSLIGSNEQFF. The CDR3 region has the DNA TGTGCCAGCAGTTTAATTGGCAGCAATGAGCAGTTCTTC.

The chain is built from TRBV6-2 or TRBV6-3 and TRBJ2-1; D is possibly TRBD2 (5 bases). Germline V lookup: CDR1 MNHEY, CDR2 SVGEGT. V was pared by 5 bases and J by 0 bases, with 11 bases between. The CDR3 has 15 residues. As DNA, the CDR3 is TGTGCCAGCAGTCCAGCGGCCCTCTCCTACAATGAGCAGTTCTTC. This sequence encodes CASSPAALSYNEQFF.

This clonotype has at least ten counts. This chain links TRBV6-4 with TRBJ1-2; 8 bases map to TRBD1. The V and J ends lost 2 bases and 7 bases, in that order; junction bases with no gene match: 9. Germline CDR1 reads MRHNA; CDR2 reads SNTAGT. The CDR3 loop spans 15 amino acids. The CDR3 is CASSDGNRGTSGYTF. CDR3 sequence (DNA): TGTGCCAGCAGTGACGGGAACAGGGGGACGTCTGGCTACACCTTC.

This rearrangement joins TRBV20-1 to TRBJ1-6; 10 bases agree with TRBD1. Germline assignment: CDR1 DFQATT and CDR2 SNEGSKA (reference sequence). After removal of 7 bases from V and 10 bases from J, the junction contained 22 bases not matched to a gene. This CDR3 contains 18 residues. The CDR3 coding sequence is TGCAGTGTGAGCGGTTCGAATCTAAGGACAGGGGGTAAATCACCCCTCCACTTT. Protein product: CSVSGSNLRTGGKSPLHF.

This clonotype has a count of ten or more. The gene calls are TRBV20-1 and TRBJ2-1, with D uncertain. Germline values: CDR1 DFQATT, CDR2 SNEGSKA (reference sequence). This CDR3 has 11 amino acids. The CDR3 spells CRAQYYNEQFF. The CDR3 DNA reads TGCAGGGCTCAATATTACAATGAGCAGTTCTTC.

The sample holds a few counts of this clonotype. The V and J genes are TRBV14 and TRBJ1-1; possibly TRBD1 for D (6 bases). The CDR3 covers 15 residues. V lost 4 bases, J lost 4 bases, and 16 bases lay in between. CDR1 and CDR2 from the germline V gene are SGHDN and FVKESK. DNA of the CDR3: TGTGCCAGCAGCCTAAATACAGGGTCGGGCACTGAAGCTTTCTTT. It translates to CASSLNTGSGTEAFF.

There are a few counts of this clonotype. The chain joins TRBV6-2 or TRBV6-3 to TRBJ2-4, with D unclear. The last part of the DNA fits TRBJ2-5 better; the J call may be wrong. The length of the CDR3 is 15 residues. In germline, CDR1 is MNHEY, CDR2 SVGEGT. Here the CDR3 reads CASTRATTGTETQYF. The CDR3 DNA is TGTGCCAGCACCCGCGCCACGACTGGAACAGAGACCCAGTACTTC.

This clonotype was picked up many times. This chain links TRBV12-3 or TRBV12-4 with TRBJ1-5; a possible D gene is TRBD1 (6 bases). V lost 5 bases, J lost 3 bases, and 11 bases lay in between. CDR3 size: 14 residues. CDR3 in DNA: TGTGCCAGCAGTCCCGGGGGGCCCAATCAGCCCCAGCATTTT. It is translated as CASSPGGPNQPQHF.

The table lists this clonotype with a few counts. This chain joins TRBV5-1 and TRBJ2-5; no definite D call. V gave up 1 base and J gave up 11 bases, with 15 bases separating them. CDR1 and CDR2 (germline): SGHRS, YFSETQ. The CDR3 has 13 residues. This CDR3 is CASSLTQFNEQYF. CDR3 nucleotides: TGCGCCAGCAGCTTGACACAATTCAATGAGCAGTACTTC. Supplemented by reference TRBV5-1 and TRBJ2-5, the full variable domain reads KAGVTQTPRYLIKTRGQQVTLSCSPISGHRSVSWYQQTPGQGLQFLFEYFSETQRNKGNFPGRFSGRQFSNSRSEMNVSTLELGDSALYLCASSLTQFNEQYFGPGTRLLVL.

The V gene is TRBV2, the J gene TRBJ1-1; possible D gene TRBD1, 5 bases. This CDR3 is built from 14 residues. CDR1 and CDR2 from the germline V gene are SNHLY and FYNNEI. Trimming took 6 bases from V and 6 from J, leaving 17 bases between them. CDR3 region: CASRRTREGSEAFF. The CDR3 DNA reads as TGTGCCAGCAGGAGGACCAGGGAGGGTTCTGAAGCTTTCTTT.

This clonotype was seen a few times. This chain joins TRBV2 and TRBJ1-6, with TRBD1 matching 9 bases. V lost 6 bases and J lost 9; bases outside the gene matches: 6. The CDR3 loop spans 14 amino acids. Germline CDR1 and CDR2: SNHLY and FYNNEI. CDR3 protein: CASSRDRVFSPLHF. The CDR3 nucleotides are TGTGCCAGCAGCCGGGACAGGGTATTTTCACCCCTCCACTTT.

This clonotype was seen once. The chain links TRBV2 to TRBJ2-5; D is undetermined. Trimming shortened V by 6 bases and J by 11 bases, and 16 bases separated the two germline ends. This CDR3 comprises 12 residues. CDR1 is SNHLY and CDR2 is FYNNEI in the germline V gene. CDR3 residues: CASRLNSYGQYF. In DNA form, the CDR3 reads TGTGCCAGCAGGTTAAACAGCTACGGGCAGTACTTC.

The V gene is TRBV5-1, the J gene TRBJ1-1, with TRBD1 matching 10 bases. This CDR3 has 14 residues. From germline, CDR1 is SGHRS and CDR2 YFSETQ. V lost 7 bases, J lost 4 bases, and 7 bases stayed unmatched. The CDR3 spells CASGRQGASTEAFF. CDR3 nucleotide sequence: TGCGCCAGCGGCAGACAGGGGGCGAGCACTGAAGCTTTCTTT.

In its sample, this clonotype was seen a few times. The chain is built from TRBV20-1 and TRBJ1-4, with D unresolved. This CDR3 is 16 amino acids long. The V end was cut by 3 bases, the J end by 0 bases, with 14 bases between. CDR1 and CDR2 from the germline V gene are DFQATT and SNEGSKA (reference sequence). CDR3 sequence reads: CSASGRVHATNEKLFF. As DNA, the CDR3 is TGCAGTGCTAGCGGGAGGGTACATGCAACTAATGAAAAACTGTTTTTT.

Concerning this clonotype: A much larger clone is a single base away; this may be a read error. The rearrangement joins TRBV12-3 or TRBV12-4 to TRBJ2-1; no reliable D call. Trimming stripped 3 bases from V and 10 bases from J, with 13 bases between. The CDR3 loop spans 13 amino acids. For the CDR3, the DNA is TGTGCCAGCAGTTTGCTAGGGTACGACGAGCAGTTCTTC. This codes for CASSLLGYDEQFF.

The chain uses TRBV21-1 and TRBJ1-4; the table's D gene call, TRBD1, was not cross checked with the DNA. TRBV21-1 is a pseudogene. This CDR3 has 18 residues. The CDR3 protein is CASTQGERDRPLSEKLFF. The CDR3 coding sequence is TGTGCCAGCACCCAAGGGGAAAGGGACAGGCCCCTGAGTGAAAAACTGTTTTTT.

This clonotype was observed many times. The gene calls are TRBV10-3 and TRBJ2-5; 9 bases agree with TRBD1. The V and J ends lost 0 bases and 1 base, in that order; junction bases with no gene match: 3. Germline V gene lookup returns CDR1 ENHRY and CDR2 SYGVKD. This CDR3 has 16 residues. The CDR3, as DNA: TGTGCCATCAGTGAGTCCAGGGGACAGGGCCAAGAGACCCAGTACTTC. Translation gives CAISESRGQGQETQYF.

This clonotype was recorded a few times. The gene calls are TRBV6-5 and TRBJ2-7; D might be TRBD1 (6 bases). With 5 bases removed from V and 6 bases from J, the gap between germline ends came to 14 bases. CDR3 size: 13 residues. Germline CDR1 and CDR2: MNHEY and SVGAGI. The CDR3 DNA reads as TGTGCCAGCAGTCCCCCCGGGACAAGCGAGCAGTACTTC. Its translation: CASSPPGTSEQYF.

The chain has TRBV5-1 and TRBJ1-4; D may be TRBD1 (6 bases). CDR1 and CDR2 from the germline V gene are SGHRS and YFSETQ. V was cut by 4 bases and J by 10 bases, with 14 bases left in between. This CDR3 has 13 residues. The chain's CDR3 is CASSVYRDGKLFF. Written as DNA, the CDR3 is TGCGCCAGCAGCGTCTACAGGGACGGAAAACTGTTTTTT.

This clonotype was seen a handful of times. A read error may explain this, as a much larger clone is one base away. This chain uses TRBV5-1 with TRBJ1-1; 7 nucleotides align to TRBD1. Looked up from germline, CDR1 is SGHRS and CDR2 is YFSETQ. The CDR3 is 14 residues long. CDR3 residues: CAGSSGQPNTEAFF. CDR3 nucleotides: TGCGCCGGCAGCTCGGGACAGCCGAACACTGAAGCTTTCTTT.